Listed below are T cell receptor beta chains from one sample, sequenced in a study of T cell responses to AZD1222 COVID-19 vaccine. Produced via immunoSEQ multiplex PCR; TCRdb's table is partial and in-frame only. The sample lists about 120,000 clones, around 86% occurring once. Specimen: peripheral blood, collected on day 0 of AZD1222 vaccination. These receptors were taken from an adult in good health. Each CDR3 is given with its conserved first and last residue. A D gene is named only where the DNA matches it firmly. Size values are once, few and many counts, or a class for expanded clones, and some rows have none.

D: TRBD1; V: TRBV6-1; J: TRBJ1-5; size: -; DNA: TGTGCCAGCAGTGACAGGGGGGGTGGCAATCAGCCCCAGCATTTT; CDR3: CASSDRGGGNQPQHF
D: -; V: TRBV6-5; J: TRBJ1-4; size: few; DNA: TGTGCCAGCCAAAACCGGGGGATCGTTAATGAAAAACTGTTTTTT; CDR3: CASQNRGIVNEKLFF
D: -; V: TRBV13; J: TRBJ2-2; size: few; DNA: TGTGCCAGCAGCTCCCTTGCCGGGGAGCTGTTTTTT; CDR3: CASSSLAGELFF
D: -; V: TRBV18; J: TRBJ1-4; size: -; DNA: TGTGCCAGCTCATTTGGACCCGCGGTGGATAAGGAAAAACTGTTTTTT; CDR3: CASSFGPAVDKEKLFF
D: TRBD1; V: TRBV4-1; J: TRBJ2-7; size: -; DNA: TGCGCCAGCAGCCGCCTCACAGGGGGTGTGTACGAGCAGTACTTC; CDR3: CASSRLTGGVYEQYF
D: -; V: TRBV9; J: TRBJ2-1; size: -; DNA: TGTGCCAGCAGCGCAGGACCAACCAATGAGCAGTTCTTC; CDR3: CASSAGPTNEQFF
D: TRBD1; V: TRBV25-1; J: TRBJ2-7; size: once; DNA: TGTGCCAGCAGTGTCGGGACAGGACCCTACGAGCAGTACTTC; CDR3: CASSVGTGPYEQYF
D: -; V: TRBV24-1; J: TRBJ2-3; size: -; DNA: TGTGCCACCAGTGATTTATCCTTCGGGGGCACAGATACGCAGTATTTT; CDR3: CATSDLSFGGTDTQYF
D: -; V: TRBV5-1; J: TRBJ2-5; size: -; DNA: TGCGCCAGCACCATATTGGGGGGCCAAGAGACCCAGTACTTC; CDR3: CASTILGGQETQYF
D: -; V: TRBV5-8; J: TRBJ1-5; size: -; DNA: TGTGCCAGCAGCTTGGTGAGTCAGCCCCAGCATTTT; CDR3: CASSLVSQPQHF
D: -; V: TRBV27; J: TRBJ1-2; size: -; DNA: TGTGCCAGCCTCGGCTCCGGGGGGTATGGCTACACCTTC; CDR3: CASLGSGGYGYTF
D: TRBD1; V: TRBV5-1; J: TRBJ2-5; size: -; DNA: TGCGCCAGCAGCCCCCCCGGGACAGGGGCTGGAGAGACCCAGTACTTC; CDR3: CASSPPGTGAGETQYF
D: -; V: TRBV7-2; J: TRBJ2-1; size: -; DNA: TGTGCCAGCAGCTTAGCGCCGCTATACAATGAGCAGTTCTTC; CDR3: CASSLAPLYNEQFF
D: TRBD2; V: TRBV19; J: TRBJ2-4; size: -; DNA: TGTGCCAGTAGTACTCTAGCGGGGGGGCCTATCATCTCTGCGAACTTC; CDR3: CASSTLAGGPIISANF
D: -; V: TRBV28; J: TRBJ1-2; size: -; DNA: TGTGCCAGCAGGCTGGACGGAATGAGCTACACCTTC; CDR3: CASRLDGMSYTF
D: TRBD1; V: TRBV30; J: TRBJ1-6; size: -; DNA: TGTGCCTGGAGCCGAATACCGGGACAGATTAATTCACCCCTCCACTTT; CDR3: CAWSRIPGQINSPLHF
D: -; V: TRBV7-9; J: TRBJ1-2; size: -; DNA: TGTGCCAGCAGCTCCTTTCCTAGTCTCTATGGCTACACCTTC; CDR3: CASSSFPSLYGYTF
D: -; V: TRBV19; J: TRBJ2-6; size: once; DNA: TGTGCCAGTAGCCGGGCCGGGGGCGAGGCCAACGTCCTGACTTTC; CDR3: CASSRAGGEANVLTF
D: -; V: TRBV27; J: TRBJ1-1; size: -; DNA: TGTGCCAGCAGTTTATTCGGCAGTCAGAACACTGAAGCTTTCTTT; CDR3: CASSLFGSQNTEAFF
D: -; V: TRBV3-1/TRBV3-2; J: TRBJ2-1; size: -; DNA: TGTGCCAGCAGCGGCGGACCCTCCTACAATGAGCAGTTCTTC; CDR3: CASSGGPSYNEQFF
D: TRBD2; V: TRBV5-5; J: TRBJ2-7; size: -; DNA: TGTGCCAGCAGCTGGGGGACTAGCGGCGCCTACGAGCAGTACTTC; CDR3: CASSWGTSGAYEQYF
D: -; V: TRBV6-2/TRBV6-3; J: TRBJ2-5; size: once; DNA: TGTGCCAGCAGCCGCGTCGAAGGGAGGCGAGAGACCCAGTACTTC; CDR3: CASSRVEGRRETQYF
D: TRBD2; V: TRBV18; J: TRBJ2-1; size: -; DNA: TGTGCCAGCTCACGGGAAGCGGGGGGCGCCTACAATGAGCAGTTCTTC; CDR3: CASSREAGGAYNEQFF
D: -; V: TRBV27; J: TRBJ2-2; size: -; DNA: TGTGCCAGCAGTTTAGTGTACACCGGGGAGCTGTTTTTT; CDR3: CASSLVYTGELFF
D: -; V: TRBV5-1; J: TRBJ1-1; size: -; DNA: TGCGCCAGCAAGGAGCAGGAGAACACTGAAGCTTTCTTT; CDR3: CASKEQENTEAFF
D: -; V: TRBV7-2; J: TRBJ2-7; size: -; DNA: TGTGCCAGCAGCTTAACCCCCGGTGGTTCCTACGAGCAGTACTTC; CDR3: CASSLTPGGSYEQYF
D: TRBD1; V: TRBV7-2; J: TRBJ1-1; size: few; DNA: TGTGCCAGCAGAGTACAGGGGGCCACTGAAGCTTTCTTT; CDR3: CASRVQGATEAFF